The source of this T cell receptor (beta chain) is a study of Graves' ophthalmopathy and Graves' hyperthyroidism. Study outcomes and limitations: Appearing in blood as well were most expanded thyroid clonotypes above 0.001 frequency. Its predictions of ophthalmopathy progression gave the model 60% to 71% sensitivity and roughly 72% specificity.

Germline-derived CDR1 and CDR2 are SNHLY and FYNNEI. Trimming took off 6 bases at V and 3 bases at J, with 5 bases between the two ends. CDR3 size: 11 residues. Amplification targeted the TCR beta CDR3 regions, with RNA transcripts as the source material. The first round was an RT-PCR with HTBI primers, and the second round was a multiplex PCR. TCRdb re-analysed the multiplex PCR reads in MiXCR, keeping a single row per CDR3 protein. The sample includes approximately 150,000 distinct CDR3 sequences, 30% to 45% of them seen just once. This clonotype has ten or more counts. What it binds is not known. Patients were left out if they had other autoimmune diseases, uncontrolled infections, pregnancy or lactation.

The rearrangement links TRBV2 to TRBJ1-1; D is possibly TRBD1 (5 bases). Sequencing input: peripheral blood. The TCR sequence derives from a man younger than 45 with Graves' ophthalmopathy. The CDR3 sequence: CASRGDTEAFF. The CDR3 nucleotides are TGTGCCAGCAGGGGGGACACTGAAGCTTTCTTT.